The TCR beta chain described here comes from a study of cytotoxic CD8 clonotypes in ibrutinib-treated CLL. The wider study: Once patients had received a median approximately eleven months of treatment, range 6 to 36, response samples were obtained.

Data came from immunoSEQ multiplex PCR; TCRdb stores just in-frame clones and leaves some out. Of around 140,000 clones listed, approximately 83% are singletons. CDR3 length equals 16 residues. The germline V and J ends were trimmed by 4 bases and 2 bases, with 17 bases remaining between them. Looked up from germline, CDR1 is MDHEN and CDR2 is SYDVKM. V gene TRBV28 combines with J gene TRBJ1-2, with D perhaps matching TRBD1 (5 bases). This receptor was obtained from a human donor with chronic lymphocytic leukemia. Sequencing was performed on PBMCs, taken after 24 months of ibrutinib treatment. Here the CDR3 DNA reads TGTGCCAGCAGTTCAGCTTCCAGGGTATCGAACTATGGCTACACCTTC. This gives the protein CASSSASRVSNYGYTF.